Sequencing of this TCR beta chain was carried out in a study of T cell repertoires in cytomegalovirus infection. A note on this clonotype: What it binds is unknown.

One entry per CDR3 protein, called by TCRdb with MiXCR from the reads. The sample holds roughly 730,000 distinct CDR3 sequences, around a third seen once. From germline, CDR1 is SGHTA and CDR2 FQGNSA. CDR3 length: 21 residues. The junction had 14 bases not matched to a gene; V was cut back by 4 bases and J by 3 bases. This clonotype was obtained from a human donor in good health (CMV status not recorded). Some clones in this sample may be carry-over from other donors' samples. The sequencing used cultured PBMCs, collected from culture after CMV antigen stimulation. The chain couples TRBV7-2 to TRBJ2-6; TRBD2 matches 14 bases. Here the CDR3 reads CASSSPDPGLAGVGGANVLTF. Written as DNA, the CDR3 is TGTGCCAGCAGCTCGCCCGACCCGGGACTAGCGGGAGTCGGTGGGGCCAACGTCCTGACTTTC. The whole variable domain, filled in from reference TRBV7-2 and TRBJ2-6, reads GAGVSQSPSNKVTEKGKDVELRCDPISGHTALYWYRQSLGQGLEFLIYFQGNSAPDKSGLPSDRFSAERTGGSVSTLTIQRTQQEDSAVYLCASSSPDPGLAGVGGANVLTFGAGSRLTVL.